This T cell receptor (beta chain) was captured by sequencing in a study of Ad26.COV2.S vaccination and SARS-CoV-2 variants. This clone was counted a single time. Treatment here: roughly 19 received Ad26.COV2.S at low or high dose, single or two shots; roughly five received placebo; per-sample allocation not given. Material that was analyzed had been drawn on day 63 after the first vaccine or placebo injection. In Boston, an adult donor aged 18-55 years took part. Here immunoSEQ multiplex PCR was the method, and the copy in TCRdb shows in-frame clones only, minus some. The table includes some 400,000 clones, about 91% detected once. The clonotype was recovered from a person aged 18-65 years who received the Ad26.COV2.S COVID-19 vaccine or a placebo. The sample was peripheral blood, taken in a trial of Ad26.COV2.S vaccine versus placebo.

CDR3 bases: TGTGCCTGGAGTGTTTCAGGGTTAGGCTACACCTTC. It translates to CAWSVSGLGYTF. The chain joins TRBV30 to TRBJ1-2; perhaps TRBD1 as D (5 bases). The V and J ends lost 0 bases and 8 bases respectively, with 10 bases between them. From germline, CDR1 is GTSNPN and CDR2 SVGIG (reference sequence). This CDR3 spans 12 amino acids.